Sequencing of this TCR beta chain was carried out in a study of blood T cell repertoires in COVID-19. Germline loops: CDR1 SGHDN, CDR2 FVKESK. This CDR3 comprises 15 residues. V gave up 0 bases and J gave up 4 bases, with 12 bases separating them. Generated by immunoSEQ multiplex PCR, the TCRdb table keeps only in-frame clones and is missing some. The profile covers roughly 180,000 clones, with about three quarters appearing a single time and roughly 8.6% taken by the ten largest. V usage is TRBV14 and J usage is TRBJ1-2; no firm D call. This TCR was sampled from a woman aged 45-65 years with active or convalescent COVID-19. The sequencing sample was made of peripheral blood. DNA for the CDR3: TGTGCCAGCAGCCAAGACGGGAAAGAGCTCTATGGCTACACCTTC. Translation: CASSQDGKELYGYTF.